What follows is one T cell receptor beta chain and its context. No antigen is known for it. No base-level quality is on record; no much larger clone is a single base apart. Patients with autoimmune disease history or receiving systemic immunosuppression were excluded from the trial. Peripheral blood for TCR sequencing was collected from all dose cohorts at baseline, on cycle 4 day 1, and on cycle 7 day 1. The samples were drawn from a first-in-human, open-label, multicenter phase I dose-escalation trial of ivuxolimab. Adults with locally advanced or metastatic melanoma, renal cell, hepatocellular, or head and neck squamous cell carcinoma were enrolled in the trial. Before TCR sequencing, CD4+ and CD8+ T cells were separately sorted from peripheral blood. These data originate in a study of OX40 agonist ivuxolimab in advanced cancers. In terms of the full investigation: The costimulatory receptor OX40 (CD134) was targeted by ivuxolimab, a fully human IgG2 agonistic monoclonal antibody. The purpose of peripheral TCRbeta sequencing was to test whether ivuxolimab changed TCR sequence diversity and led to clonal T-cell expansion. Patients were allowed to have had prior anti-PD-1, anti-PD-L1 or anti-CTLA-4 therapy, and roughly 40% of the dose-escalation patients had previously received checkpoint inhibitors. Partial responses occurred in three dose-escalation patients, of whom one had hepatocellular carcinoma and two had cutaneous melanoma. Intravenous ivuxolimab was administered to patients every 2 weeks at six dose levels: 0.01, 0.1, 0.3, 1.5, 3 and 10 mg/kg. The paper reports the monotherapy dose-escalation portion (N ≈ 52 patients) of the phase I ivuxolimab trial. A male proportion of 70% to 90% and a mean age of 60 years, ranging from 23 to 79, were recorded for the dose-escalation cohort. Of the roughly 51 patients in dose escalation, some 20 had hepatocellular carcinoma, about 15 had melanoma, 9 had renal cell carcinoma and 9 had head and neck cancer.

Cut back by 0 bases and 4 bases, the V and J ends lie 10 bases apart. The CDR3 runs 15 amino acids, cysteine and phenylalanine included. Solely the CDR3 DNA is kept, with 45 bases framed from the first base. CDR1 and CDR2 (SGHRS, YFSETQ) derive from the germline V gene. What the authors observed across the whole study: After ivuxolimab, CD8+ T cells had more expanded clones than CD4+ T cells on average. Partial responders in the 0.1-3.0 mg/kg groups had among the lowest normalized peripheral clonal expansion, especially among CD8+ T cells. The antigen specificity of the clonally expanded peripheral T cells was not determined. Low levels of normalized T-cell clonal expansion were also shown by some nonresponding patients. At doses of 0.1 to 3.0 mg/kg, clonal expansion of both CD4+ and CD8+ blood T cells was observed from baseline to week 6.

Genomic DNA was isolated from the sorted cells so that the TCRbeta CDR3 region could be sequenced. The immunoSEQ Assay was used for sequencing of TCRbeta CDR3 regions. TCRdb obtained this table from immuneACCESS and retained in-frame rearrangements with V and J assigned. These tables miss some clones; where compared with another copy, unresolved V genes account for less than half of the shortfall, and the remainder is unexplained. The table for this sample lists tens of thousands of clones; roughly nine tenths of them were counted only once. In total, the top ten clones hold 0.3% to 0.35% of the sample.

The rearrangement joined TRBV5-1 to TRBJ1-4; the D gene lacks a confident call. Sequencing used CD4+ or CD8+ T cells sorted from blood, obtained in a trial of the OX40 agonist ivuxolimab. The source is an adult with an advanced solid tumor such as melanoma, head and neck, liver or kidney cancer. The DNA sequence follows: TGCGCCAGCAGCTTGGAGGGCAGCGGTAATGAAAAACTGTTTTTT. Its protein is CASSLEGSGNEKLFF. Where the CDR3 stops, the reference TRBV5-1 and TRBJ1-4 genes take over; the full variable domain is KAGVTQTPRYLIKTRGQQVTLSCSPISGHRSVSWYQQTPGQGLQFLFEYFSETQRNKGNFPGRFSGRQFSNSRSEMNVSTLELGDSALYLCASSLEGSGNEKLFFGSGTQLSVL.